This is a list of T cell receptor beta chains from one sample in a study of blood T cell repertoires in COVID-19. Profiled with immunoSEQ multiplex PCR; TCRdb holds only in-frame clones, not every one. Of 130,000 or so clones listed, more than 60% are singletons. Sequencing was carried out using peripheral blood. The receptor set was obtained from a man in his fifties or sixties with acute or convalescent COVID-19. Both conserved end residues are part of each CDR3. D genes are given only for firm matches. Some rows have no size entry. The others give once, few or many, or a class for an expanded clone.

TRBJ2-1 TRBD2 TRBV10-3 - TGTGCCATCGGGAGGGGAGACAATGAGCAGTTCTTC CAIGRGDNEQFF
TRBJ1-3 - TRBV6-5 - TGTGCCAGCTCCCCCGAGACAGGAAACACCATATATTTT CASSPETGNTIYF
TRBJ1-6 - TRBV9 - TGTGCCAGCAGCGCCGAGAGGGTTATGGGGGCATCACCCCTCCACTTT CASSAERVMGASPLHF
TRBJ1-6 - TRBV10-2 - TGCGCCAGCACGGGGCGGCGGACAGTTAATTCACCCCTCCACTTT CASTGRRTVNSPLHF
TRBJ1-1 - TRBV29-1 - TGCAGCGCCCTCCAAAGGGGCGACGCTGAAGCTTTCTTT CSALQRGDAEAFF
TRBJ2-5 TRBD2 TRBV11-2 - TGTGCCAGCAGCTTAGGACTAGCGGGGGTTGCAGAGACCCAGTACTTC CASSLGLAGVAETQYF
TRBJ2-7 - TRBV14 - TGTGCCAGCAGCCAAGTCGGTCTTTACGAGCAGTACTTC CASSQVGLYEQYF
TRBJ1-1 - TRBV14 once TGTGCCAGCAGCCAAGCGGGGTGGGGGCCCGGCGGGGCTTTCTTT CASSQAGWGPGGAFF
TRBJ2-6 - TRBV19 - TGTGCCAGTAGTATGTACAGGGCCGGGGCCAACGTCCTGACTTTC CASSMYRAGANVLTF
TRBJ1-2 - TRBV30 - TGTGCCTGGAGTGTGCGGGGAATCTATGGCTACACCTTC CAWSVRGIYGYTF
TRBJ2-7 TRBD2 TRBV7-2 - TGTGCCAGCAGCCCCTCCGGGCGGGGGGCCTCCTACGAGCAGTACTTC CASSPSGRGASYEQYF
TRBJ1-1 - TRBV30 - TGTGCCTGGAGTGTACTCGAGAGAAACTTTATGAACACTGAAGCTTTCTTT CAWSVLERNFMNTEAFF
TRBJ2-3 - TRBV6-5 - TGTGCCACCATGACTAGCACAGATACGCAGTATTTT CATMTSTDTQYF
TRBJ2-2 - TRBV6-5 - TGTGCCAGCAGAAGGGCGGGGAGCTTCACCGGGGAGCTGTTTTTT CASRRAGSFTGELFF
TRBJ1-2 TRBD1 TRBV5-6 - TGTGCCAGCAGCTTGGGACAGGGAAACTATGGCTACACCTTC CASSLGQGNYGYTF
TRBJ2-1 - TRBV27 - TGTGCCAGCAGTCCTTCTTTGGCCTTCAATGAGCAGTTCTTC CASSPSLAFNEQFF
TRBJ1-2 TRBD1 TRBV5-1 - TGCGCCAGCAGCTTAGAGCCGGGACAGGCGAGTAGGGGATATGGCTACACCTTC CASSLEPGQASRGYGYTF
TRBJ2-1 TRBD1 TRBV6-1 - TGTGCCAGCAGTGAGACAGGGGCCCCCTACAATGAGCAGTTCTTC CASSETGAPYNEQFF
TRBJ1-1 - TRBV2 - TGTGCCAGCAGTGAAGATTTACGGTGGAGGGGCACTGAAGCTTTCTTT CASSEDLRWRGTEAFF
TRBJ1-1 - TRBV29-1 few TGCAGCGTCAGGGTGGGTCTGACTGAAGCTTTCTTT CSVRVGLTEAFF
TRBJ2-1 TRBD1 TRBV4-1 - TGCGCCAGCAGCCAAAGGGACAGGGGCTACAATGAGCAGTTCTTC CASSQRDRGYNEQFF
TRBJ1-2 - TRBV28 - TGTGCCAGCAGTTCCCCGTCTGGCTACACCTTC CASSSPSGYTF
TRBJ1-1 - TRBV10-1 - TGCGCCAGCAGAGGAGGGGACGGAGAAGGAGCTTTCTTT CASRGGDGEGAFF
TRBJ1-6 - TRBV7-2 - TGTGCCAGCAGCCACCGGTGGTCACCCCTCCACTTT CASSHRWSPLHF
TRBJ2-5 - TRBV12-3/TRBV12-4 once TGTGCCAGCAGTTTACGGGGTCGAGAGACCCAGTACTTC CASSLRGRETQYF
TRBJ2-2 TRBD1 TRBV5-6 few TGTGCCAGCAGTACAGACAGGGCCAGGGACACCGGGGAGCTGTTTTTT CASSTDRARDTGELFF
TRBJ2-7 TRBD2 TRBV11-2 - TGTGCCAGCAGTTTCCTTGGGGGGGGATACGAGCAGTACTTC CASSFLGGGYEQYF
TRBJ1-3 - TRBV5-1 - TGCGCCAGCAGCTTAGGGACACCTGGAAACACCATATATTTT CASSLGTPGNTIYF
TRBJ2-7 - TRBV12-3/TRBV12-4 - TGTGCCAGCAGCTTGAATCCTCGAGGTCAGCAGTACTTC CASSLNPRGQQYF
TRBJ1-1 - TRBV11-2 - TGTGCCAGCAGCCCGGCGGGGAACACTGAAGCTTTCTTT CASSPAGNTEAFF
TRBJ1-5 TRBD1 TRBV13 once TGTGCCAGCAGCCCCGCCCGATTACAGGGGGACAATCAGCCCCAGCATTTT CASSPARLQGDNQPQHF
TRBJ1-3 TRBD1 TRBV7-6 - TGTGCCAGCAGCTCCCGGGGACAGGGGGCGCGGGGAAACACCATATATTTT CASSSRGQGARGNTIYF
TRBJ2-3 - TRBV3-1/TRBV3-2 - TGTGCCAGCAGCCAGAATCTAGCCGATACGCAGTATTTT CASSQNLADTQYF
TRBJ1-4 TRBD1 TRBV5-6 - TGTGCCAGCAATCTGTGGGGACAGGGGGCGCGGACTGAAAAACTGTTTTTT CASNLWGQGARTEKLFF
TRBJ2-1 - TRBV30 - TGTGCCTGGAGTGTCACTGGGGGGTCATACAATGAGCAGTTCTTC CAWSVTGGSYNEQFF
TRBJ1-5 - TRBV27 - TGTGCCAGCAGCACACAGGGTAGAAAGGGTGAGCCCCAGCATTTT CASSTQGRKGEPQHF
TRBJ1-1 - TRBV11-3 - TGTGCCAGCAGCTTAGGCAGGGACACTGAAGCTTTCTTT CASSLGRDTEAFF
TRBJ2-3 TRBD1 TRBV18 - TGTGCCAGCTCACCTGTGACAGGGGGCACAGATACGCAGTATTTT CASSPVTGGTDTQYF
TRBJ1-2 - TRBV24-1 - TGTGCCACCAGTGACCCCGGCAGGGGTAGTGGCTACACCTTC CATSDPGRGSGYTF
TRBJ1-5 - TRBV10-3 - TGTGCCATCGGAGATCAGGGAAATCAGCCCCAGCATTTT CAIGDQGNQPQHF
TRBJ2-3 TRBD2 TRBV5-1 - TGCGCCAGCAGCTTGAGGCCCCTGCTAGCGGGGTCCCAGGGGACGCAGTATTTT CASSLRPLLAGSQGTQYF
TRBJ1-1 - TRBV7-9 - TGTGCCAGCAGTTACGGCCCGGGAGCCGGGACTAACACTGAAGCTTTCTTT CASSYGPGAGTNTEAFF
TRBJ2-5 TRBD2 TRBV30 once TGTGCCTGGAGTATTGTAGCGGGGGTGTCCGAGACCCAGTACTTC CAWSIVAGVSETQYF
TRBJ1-2 TRBD1 TRBV29-1 once TGCAGCGTCGTCACAGGGGATGGCTACACCTTC CSVVTGDGYTF
TRBJ1-1 TRBD1 TRBV2 - TGTGCCAGCAGTTTAACAGGGGGGGGTACTGAAGCTTTCTTT CASSLTGGGTEAFF
TRBJ2-5 TRBD1 TRBV30 - TGTGCCTGGACTACAGGGGGAGAGACCCAGTACTTC CAWTTGGETQYF
TRBJ2-3 - TRBV7-7 - TGTGCCAGCAGCTTAGTCCCAGGGTCAGATACGCAGTATTTT CASSLVPGSDTQYF